The clone carrying this TCR beta chain was seen only a few times. Its antigen is not identified. This specimen belongs to a study of naive and memory T cell subsets. Regarding the study as a whole: Especially in CD8 cells, naive repertoires contained a few larger clonotypes, possibly CD45RA-re-expressing memory cells.

Germline assignment: CDR1 MNHEY and CDR2 SVGAGI. Trimming left V 6 bases short and J 1 base short, with 10 bases between. The CDR3 length is 14 residues. Both TRBC1 and TRBC2 were covered by a beta constant-region primer of two equimolar oligonucleotides. Four rounds of PCR amplified the ligated cDNA using nested alpha and beta constant-region primers plus SP2. A 12-nucleotide UMI and the SP2 primer were added to the cDNA 3' end by oligonucleotide ligation. TCRdb processed the UMI-ligation and nested PCR reads anew with MiXCR; each CDR3 protein has one entry. Among 130,000 to 150,000 distinct CDR3 sequences listed, about 23% were seen once. CD4+ T cell IFNgamma after overnight CMV lysate exposure gave donor CMV status.

The rearrangement joins TRBV6-5 to TRBJ2-1, with D perhaps TRBD1 (6 bases). The sequence came from a human donor in good health. Sequences were obtained from naive CD4+ T cells from blood. The DNA for the CDR3 is TGTGCCAGCAGGTGGACAGAGTCCTACAATGAGCAGTTCTTC. It is translated as CASRWTESYNEQFF.